These T cell receptor beta chains were read from a single sample in a study of early T cells in non-severe SARS-CoV-2 infection. TCRdb re-called the 5' RACE reads with MiXCR, one entry per CDR3 protein. Of about 90,000 distinct CDR3 sequences listed, about 12% are singletons. Specimen: whole blood, collected at baseline. The source is an adult who was a healthcare worker with PCR-confirmed SARS-CoV-2 infection or an uninfected control (not recorded which). CDR3s include the opening cysteine and the closing phenylalanine or tryptophan. A D gene is named only where the DNA matches it firmly. Clone size, where shown, is once, few, many, or a class for clones that have expanded.

j_call d_call clone_size v_call cdr3_nt cdr3_aa
TRBJ2-3 NA NA TRBV29-1 TGCAGCGCCGGATTTCGGAGGGGCAGGGATACGCAGTATTTT CSAGFRRGRDTQYF
TRBJ1-2 NA many TRBV29-1 TGCAGCGTAACAGGTCTCGATCTTGACTATGGCTACACCTTC CSVTGLDLDYGYTF
TRBJ1-2 NA NA TRBV6-1 TGTGCCAGCAGTGATGTCGCGGGGGGCCACTATGGCTACACCTTC CASSDVAGGHYGYTF
TRBJ1-6 NA NA TRBV5-6 TGTGTCAGCAGCCACAGGAGCTCCTATAATTCACCCCTCCACTTT CVSSHRSSYNSPLHF
TRBJ1-4 TRBD1 few TRBV7-9 TGTGCCAGCAGCTTTAGGACAGGGGGAACTAATGAAAAACTGTTTTTT CASSFRTGGTNEKLFF
TRBJ2-1 NA few TRBV7-3 TGTGCCAGCAGCTTAACCCTAGCCCCGGGCGCCTACAATGAGCAGTTCTTC CASSLTLAPGAYNEQFF
TRBJ2-5 TRBD2 many TRBV11-2 TGTGCCAGCAGCCAGCGGGGGGGGACCCAGTACTTC CASSQRGGTQYF
TRBJ1-1 NA NA TRBV7-9 TGTGCCAGCAGCTCTCGGACTGCGAACACTGAAGCTTTCTTT CASSSRTANTEAFF
TRBJ2-7 TRBD1 many TRBV9 TGTGCCAGCAGCGTCGTTGGACAGGAGCCAGAGCAGTACTTC CASSVVGQEPEQYF
TRBJ2-3 NA many TRBV7-3 TGTGCCAGCAGTTCAATACTCTCCCCCACAGATACGCAGTATTTT CASSSILSPTDTQYF
TRBJ2-5 NA many TRBV2 TGTGCCAGCAGTGCGCAACAGGGGAGGGAGACCCAGTACTTC CASSAQQGRETQYF
TRBJ2-3 TRBD2 few TRBV5-6 TGTGCCAGCAGCTTTGGAGGCGGGAGGGGAGTATCAGATACGCAGTATTTT CASSFGGGRGVSDTQYF
TRBJ1-1 NA many TRBV7-9 TGTGCCAGCAGCTTAGGAGCGGGGGTTAACACTGAAGCTTTCTTT CASSLGAGVNTEAFF
TRBJ2-3 TRBD2 NA TRBV9 TGTGCCAGCAGCGTAGAAGTCGGGAGGTCGACGCAGTATTTT CASSVEVGRSTQYF
TRBJ2-4 NA NA TRBV18 TGTGCCAGCTCACCAACAGCCACAACAGTATCCCTAGCCAAAAACATTCAGTACTTC CASSPTATTVSLAKNIQYF
TRBJ2-1 NA NA TRBV7-2 TGTGCCAGCAGCTCCTTGACAAGGCTGTTCTTC CASSSLTRLFF
TRBJ2-1 NA NA TRBV6-6 TGTGCCAGCACCTCGTCGTCTAGCGCCAGGACCCTGCTTTCCTACAATGAGCAGTTCTTC CASTSSSSARTLLSYNEQFF
TRBJ2-3 NA few TRBV20-1 TGCAGTGCTAGAGAACAAGGTGGTGCAGATACGCAGTATTTT CSAREQGGADTQYF
TRBJ2-5 NA few TRBV9 TGTGCCAGCAGCCCTTCTCAGGGGCGGGAGACCCAGTACTTC CASSPSQGRETQYF
TRBJ1-2 NA NA TRBV28 TGTGCCAGCGGGCCGACCCTGGCTAACTATGGCTACACCTTC CASGPTLANYGYTF
TRBJ1-1 NA NA TRBV27 TGTGCCAGCAGTTTGGCGGTAACAGGTCGAAGGTACACTGAAGCTTTCTTT CASSLAVTGRRYTEAFF
TRBJ1-5 TRBD1 few TRBV28 TGTGCCACCTACGAGACGGGACAGGGATATAGCAATCAGCCCCAGCATTTT CATYETGQGYSNQPQHF
TRBJ1-2 NA NA TRBV2 TGTGCCAGCAGTGCGACGGATGGGGCTAACTATGGCTACACCTTC CASSATDGANYGYTF
TRBJ2-1 TRBD2 many TRBV20-1 TGCAGTGCTAGAGAGAGCGGGATAAGTTACTACAATGAGCAGTTCTTC CSARESGISYYNEQFF
TRBJ1-3 NA NA TRBV7-9 TGTGCCAGCAGCTTAGCTCTTATCGACAGGACCCACTCTGGAAACACCATATATTTT CASSLALIDRTHSGNTIYF
TRBJ2-7 TRBD1 few TRBV3-1 TGTGCCAGCAGCCAAGAGATTCTTCGAGGACAGGGTCACTCCTACGAGCAGTACTTC CASSQEILRGQGHSYEQYF
TRBJ1-5 NA NA TRBV7-9 TGTGCCAGCAGCTTAGAGGGAGGCTATCAGCCCCAGCATTTT CASSLEGGYQPQHF
TRBJ2-1 NA few TRBV6-1 TGTGCCAGCTTTGTAAGCGGGTCGGGTGAGCAGTTCTTC CASFVSGSGEQFF
TRBJ1-6 NA NA TRBV27 TGTGCCAGTCGGATTGGCTATAATTCACCCCTCCACTTT CASRIGYNSPLHF
TRBJ1-1 NA NA TRBV29-1 TGCAGCGTTGAATTGGTCCACATGAACACTGAAGCTTTCTTT CSVELVHMNTEAFF
TRBJ1-6 NA few TRBV12-3/TRBV12-4 TGTGCCAGCAGTTTAGGGGGGATAGGATCACCCCTCCACTTT CASSLGGIGSPLHF
TRBJ1-5 NA NA TRBV19 TGTGCCAGTAGTATGGGAGGGGTAAGCAATCAGCCCCAGCATTTT CASSMGGVSNQPQHF
TRBJ2-7 NA few TRBV7-6 TGTGCCAGCAGCTTAGCGCCGGGGTATGAGCAGTACTTC CASSLAPGYEQYF
TRBJ2-1 TRBD2 few TRBV6-2/TRBV6-3 TGTGCCAGCAGTTTCCCGGTGGCTAGCGGGGTTGGGAGTGAGCAGTTCTTC CASSFPVASGVGSEQFF
TRBJ1-1 TRBD1 many TRBV7-2 TGTGCCAGCAGCTTTGCAAACAGGGGCAACACTGAAGCTTTCTTT CASSFANRGNTEAFF
TRBJ2-7 NA few TRBV7-6 TGTGCCAGCAGCTTAAGGAGGGGGCCATACGAGCAGTACTTC CASSLRRGPYEQYF
TRBJ2-7 NA many TRBV12-3/TRBV12-4 TGTGCCAGCAGTTTAGCTTTGGGATACGAGCAGTACTTC CASSLALGYEQYF
TRBJ1-1 NA many TRBV12-3/TRBV12-4 TGTGCCAGCAGTTTTGGTAGTGTAGCGTTCGGGCCTGAAGCTTTCTTT CASSFGSVAFGPEAFF
TRBJ2-1 TRBD2 NA TRBV6-2/TRBV6-3 TGTGCCAGCAGACCCCGACTAGCGGGAGGGGTAAGCTCCTACAATGAGCAGTTCTTC CASRPRLAGGVSSYNEQFF
TRBJ2-2 NA NA TRBV6-1 TGTGCCAGCAGTGAAGAGTGGGCAGGGAAAGGCGGGGAGCTGTTTTTT CASSEEWAGKGGELFF
TRBJ2-4 NA many TRBV19 TGTGCCAGTAGTATTCCTTTAGGGGACTCTAAAGCCAAAAACATTCAGTACTTC CASSIPLGDSKAKNIQYF
TRBJ2-3 TRBD2 few TRBV6-5 TGTGCCAGCAGGAGCGGACTAGCGGGGTCCGATACGCAGTATTTT CASRSGLAGSDTQYF
TRBJ1-6 TRBD1 NA TRBV28 TGTGCCAGCAGTTTCGGAGGACAGGGGGGTAACTACTTT CASSFGGQGGNYF
TRBJ1-4 NA NA TRBV6-5 TGTGCCTCTACTGGGGCCACTGGGGGAGAAAAACTGTTTTTT CASTGATGGEKLFF
TRBJ2-7 TRBD1 NA TRBV5-6 TGTGCCAGCGAGATCCGGGACAGGTACTACGAGCAGTACTTC CASEIRDRYYEQYF